The sequence of this T cell receptor (beta chain) was determined in a study of OX40 agonist ivuxolimab in advanced cancers. The study's findings and limits: Expanded clones were, on average, more numerous in CD8+ T cells than in CD4+.

There are 14 residues in the CDR3. The V and J ends lost 4 bases and 10 bases respectively, with 20 bases between them. Germline V gene data show CDR1 as MNHEY and CDR2 as SMNVEV (reference sequence). Only in-frame clones appear in the TCRdb table, and some are missing; sequencing was by immunoSEQ multiplex PCR. Found here are tens of thousands of clones, 65% to 90% of them singletons; the top ten hold roughly 2.2%. Only a few counts were recorded for this clone. Its specificity is not known. Other nucleotide sequences from this sample produce the same CDR3. The sequence derives from an adult with an advanced solid tumor such as melanoma, head and neck, liver or kidney cancer. The sequencing here drew on CD4+ or CD8+ T cells sorted from blood, taken in a trial of the OX40 agonist ivuxolimab. The chain is built from TRBV27 and TRBJ2-7; D is unresolved. CDR3 in amino acids: CASSSTTGIRAQYF. In nucleotides, the CDR3 is TGTGCCAGCAGTTCAACGACTGGTATTCGGGCTCAGTACTTC.